Each of the 9 T cell receptor beta chains below was sequenced from the same sample in a study of OX40 agonist ivuxolimab in advanced cancers. Some clones are missing from TCRdb's copy, which holds only in-frame ones; the method was immunoSEQ multiplex PCR. The sample includes under 65,000 clones, about 89% of them seen just once. The material was CD4+ or CD8+ T cells sorted from blood, obtained in a trial of the OX40 agonist ivuxolimab. These receptors were collected from an adult with an advanced solid tumor such as melanoma, head and neck, liver or kidney cancer.

The genes are TRBV5-1 and TRBJ2-1; 13 bases map to TRBD2. Germline CDR1 is SGHRS and CDR2 is YFSETQ. The CDR3 length is 13 residues. J lost 9 bases, V lost 7 bases, and 4 bases had no gene match. The CDR3 bases are TGCGCCAGCGGACTAGCGGGAGATGGTGAGCAGTTCTTC. It is translated as CASGLAGDGEQFF. The entire variable domain, with the rest obtained from reference TRBV5-1 and TRBJ2-1, is as follows: KAGVTQTPRYLIKTRGQQVTLSCSPISGHRSVSWYQQTPGQGLQFLFEYFSETQRNKGNFPGRFSGRQFSNSRSEMNVSTLELGDSALYLCASGLAGDGEQFFGPGTRLTVL.

This clone was seen a single time. The chain carries TRBV5-8 and TRBJ1-2, with a possible D match to TRBD1 (6 bases). Between the trimmed V and J ends, which lost 1 base and 3 bases, there was a span of 13 bases. Per germline, CDR1 SGHTS and CDR2 YDEGEE. The CDR3 spans 15 residues. CDR3 sequence: CASSLWEGGDYGYTF. Written as DNA, the CDR3 is TGTGCCAGCAGCTTGTGGGAAGGGGGTGACTATGGCTACACCTTC.

This clone was detected only a few times. The chain joins TRBV27 to TRBJ1-1; unclear D gene. Germline CDR1 is MNHEY and CDR2 is SMNVEV (reference sequence). The CDR3 has 14 amino acids. V lost 6 bases to trimming and J lost 1 base, with 12 bases between them. The DNA of the CDR3 is TGTGCCAGCAGCATGTCTTCGGCGAACACTGAAGCTTTCTTT. Translating it yields CASSMSSANTEAFF.

The rearrangement uses TRBV6-6 and TRBJ2-5; D possibly uses TRBD1 or TRBD2 (5 bases each). This CDR3 contains 14 residues. Germline V gives CDR1 MNHNY, CDR2 SVGAGI (reference sequence). V was cut by 6 bases and J by 5 bases, with 16 bases left in between. This CDR3 reads CASSPGTVRETQYF. The CDR3, as DNA: TGTGCCAGCAGCCCGGGGACGGTAAGGGAGACCCAGTACTTC.

V and J are TRBV7-9 and TRBJ2-7; TRBD1 agrees at 9 bases. Trimming at V came to 5 bases and at J to 3 bases, leaving 8 bases not matched to a gene. The germline gives CDR1 SEHNR, CDR2 FQNEAQ (reference sequence). The CDR3 contains 15 residues. The CDR3 DNA reads TGTGCCAGCAGCACCGGGGACAGGGCCTACTACGAGCAGTACTTC. It translates to CASSTGDRAYYEQYF.

The chain couples TRBV2 to TRBJ2-4, with D possibly being TRBD1 (5 bases). CDR3 length: 15 amino acids. Trimming shortened V by 6 bases and J by 1 base, and 13 bases separated the two germline ends. Germline V CDR1 and CDR2: SNHLY, FYNNEI. Here the CDR3 reads CASRDTGNAKNIQYF. The CDR3 DNA reads TGTGCCAGCAGGGACACTGGGAATGCCAAAAACATTCAGTACTTC. Together with reference TRBV2 and TRBJ2-4, the CDR3 gives the full variable domain: EPEVTQTPSHQVTQMGQEVILRCVPISNHLYFYWYRQILGQKVEFLVSFYNNEISEKSEIFDDQFSVERPDGSNFTLKIRSTKLEDSAMYFCASRDTGNAKNIQYFGAGTRLSVL.

The DNA for the CDR3 is TGTGCCACCAACCCTATGGGCGCAGATACGCAGTATTTT. It is translated as CATNPMGADTQYF. The chain combines TRBV13 with TRBJ2-3; no clear D. Germline V gene sequence: CDR1 PRHDT, CDR2 FYEKMQ (reference sequence). V lost 10 bases, J lost 4 bases, and 15 bases lay in between. The CDR3 loop spans 13 amino acids.

The chain is built from TRBV30 and TRBJ2-7, with 7 positions matching TRBD2. V was clipped by 1 base and J by 6 bases; unmatched bases: 9. The CDR3 covers 14 residues. Germline V gene data show CDR1 as GTSNPN and CDR2 as SVGIG (reference sequence). This chain's CDR3 is CAWSDGGGRREQYF. CDR3 sequence (DNA): TGTGCCTGGAGTGATGGCGGGGGACGGCGCGAGCAGTACTTC.

The chain employs TRBV19 and TRBJ2-3; 7 bases agree with TRBD1. The CDR3 consists of 15 residues. Germline V gene data show CDR1 as LNHDA and CDR2 as SQIVND (reference sequence). V was clipped by 6 bases and J by 2 bases; unmatched bases: 8. CDR3 sequence reads: CASSDRDSLTDTQYF. CDR3 bases: TGTGCCAGTAGCGATAGGGACAGTCTCACAGATACGCAGTATTTT.